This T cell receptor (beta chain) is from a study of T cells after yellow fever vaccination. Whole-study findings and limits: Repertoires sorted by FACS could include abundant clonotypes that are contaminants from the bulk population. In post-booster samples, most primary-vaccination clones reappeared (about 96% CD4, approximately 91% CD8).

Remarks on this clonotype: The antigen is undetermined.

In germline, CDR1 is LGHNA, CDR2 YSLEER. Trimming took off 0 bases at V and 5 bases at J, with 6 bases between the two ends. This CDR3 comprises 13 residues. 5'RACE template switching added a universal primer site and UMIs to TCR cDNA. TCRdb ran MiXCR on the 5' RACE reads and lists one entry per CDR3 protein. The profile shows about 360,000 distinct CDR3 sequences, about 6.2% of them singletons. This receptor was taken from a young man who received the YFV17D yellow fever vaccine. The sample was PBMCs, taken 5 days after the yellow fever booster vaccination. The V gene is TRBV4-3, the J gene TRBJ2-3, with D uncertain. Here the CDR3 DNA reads TGCGCCAGCAGCCAAGAAAAAATAGATACGCAGTATTTT. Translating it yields CASSQEKIDTQYF.